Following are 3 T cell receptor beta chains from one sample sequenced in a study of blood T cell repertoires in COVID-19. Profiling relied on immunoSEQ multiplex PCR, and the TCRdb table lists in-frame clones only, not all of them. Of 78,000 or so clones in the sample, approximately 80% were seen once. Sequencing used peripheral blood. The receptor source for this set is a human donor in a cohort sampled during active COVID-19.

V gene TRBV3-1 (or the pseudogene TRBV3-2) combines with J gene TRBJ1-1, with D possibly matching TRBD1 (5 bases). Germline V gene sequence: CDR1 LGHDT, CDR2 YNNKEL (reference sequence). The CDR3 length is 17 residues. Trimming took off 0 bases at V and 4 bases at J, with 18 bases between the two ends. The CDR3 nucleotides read TGTGCCAGCAGCCAAGAGGGGGGGGGTTCCCTAACCACTGAAGCTTTCTTT. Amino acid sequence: CASSQEGGGSLTTEAFF.

In DNA, the CDR3 is TGTGCCAGCAGCGGGGGGGGCACAGATACGCAGTATTTT. Amino acids: CASSGGGTDTQYF. The J gene is TRBJ2-3, the V gene TRBV5-4; 7 bases fit TRBD2. This CDR3 contains 13 residues. The germline gives CDR1 SGHNT, CDR2 YYREEE (reference sequence). V lost 4 bases and J lost 1; bases outside the gene matches: 0.

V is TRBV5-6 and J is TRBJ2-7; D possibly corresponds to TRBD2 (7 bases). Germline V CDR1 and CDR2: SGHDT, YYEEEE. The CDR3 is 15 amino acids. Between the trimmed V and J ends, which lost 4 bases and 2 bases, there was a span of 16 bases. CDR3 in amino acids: CASSPLGGGAYEQYF. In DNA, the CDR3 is TGTGCCAGCAGCCCCCTGGGAGGGGGGGCCTACGAGCAGTACTTC.